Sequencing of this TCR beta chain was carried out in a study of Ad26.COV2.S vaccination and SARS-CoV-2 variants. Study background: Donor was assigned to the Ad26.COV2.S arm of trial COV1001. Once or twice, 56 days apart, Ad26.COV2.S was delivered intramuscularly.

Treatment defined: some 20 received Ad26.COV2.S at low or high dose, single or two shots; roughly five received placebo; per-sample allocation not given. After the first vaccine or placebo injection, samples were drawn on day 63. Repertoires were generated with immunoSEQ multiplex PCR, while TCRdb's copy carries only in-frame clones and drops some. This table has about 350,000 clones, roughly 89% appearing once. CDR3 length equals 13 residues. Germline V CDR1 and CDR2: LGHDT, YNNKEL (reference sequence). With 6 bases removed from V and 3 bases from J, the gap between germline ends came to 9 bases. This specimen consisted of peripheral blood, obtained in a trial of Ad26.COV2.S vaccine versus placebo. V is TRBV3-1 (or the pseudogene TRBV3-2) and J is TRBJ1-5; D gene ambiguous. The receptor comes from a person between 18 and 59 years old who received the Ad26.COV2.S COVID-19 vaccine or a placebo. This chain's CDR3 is CASSESYNQPQHF. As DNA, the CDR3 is TGTGCCAGCAGTGAAAGCTACAATCAGCCCCAGCATTTT.